One and the same sample provided the 18 T cell receptor beta chains below, sequenced in a study of shared clonotypes between healthy human individuals. The repertoire was sequenced with immunoSEQ multiplex PCR; TCRdb's copy has only in-frame clones and lacks some. The repertoire holds roughly 2.4 million clones, with under 97% as singletons. The specimen sequenced was naive CD4+ T cells sorted from blood. As for subset: CD45RA+ positively selected. Every receptor here comes from a man aged 18 to 30 in good health.

The V call is TRBV14, the J call TRBJ2-7; D possibly uses TRBD1 or TRBD2 (7 bases each). The CDR3 is 14 residues long. V lost 4 bases and J 2 bases, leaving 12 bases between the germline ends. The germline CDR1 and CDR2 sequences are SGHDN and FVKESK. The CDR3 sequence: CASSRQGGTYEQYF. CDR3 nucleotides: TGTGCCAGCAGCCGACAGGGAGGGACCTACGAGCAGTACTTC.

V and J are TRBV5-1 and TRBJ2-7; possibly TRBD1 for D (5 bases). The CDR3 runs to 16 residues. Trimming cost V 3 bases and J 0 bases, with 16 bases left between them. Germline values: CDR1 SGHRS, CDR2 YFSETQ. CDR3 DNA: TGCGCCAGCAGCTCAACCGCAGGGATCTACTCCTACGAGCAGTACTTC. Residues: CASSSTAGIYSYEQYF. The full variable domain, rest sourced from reference TRBV5-1 and TRBJ2-7, is KAGVTQTPRYLIKTRGQQVTLSCSPISGHRSVSWYQQTPGQGLQFLFEYFSETQRNKGNFPGRFSGRQFSNSRSEMNVSTLELGDSALYLCASSSTAGIYSYEQYFGPGTRLTVT.

The chain couples TRBV6-5 to TRBJ1-2; 7 nucleotides agree with TRBD1. Germline V lookup: CDR1 MNHEY, CDR2 SVGAGI. V lost 0 bases to trimming and J lost 2 bases; unmatched junction nucleotides: 3. The CDR3 sequence is 15 residues long. CDR3 bases: TGTGCCAGCAGTTACTCGAGGGACAGCAACTATGGCTACACCTTC. Residues: CASSYSRDSNYGYTF.

V usage is TRBV7-2 and J usage is TRBJ2-1, with no clear D. Trimming took off 3 bases at V and 6 bases at J, with 12 bases between the two ends. Germline V gene sequence: CDR1 SGHTA, CDR2 FQGNSA. CDR3 length equals 14 residues. The CDR3 bases are TGTGCCAGCAGCTTTCGAGCCTCTGTCAATGAGCAGTTCTTC. It encodes CASSFRASVNEQFF.

Concerning this clone itself: Within the sample, other DNA sequences also encode this same CDR3. The chain couples TRBV30 to TRBJ1-2; 7 bases are a match to TRBD1. Germline CDR1 is GTSNPN and CDR2 is SVGIG (reference sequence). Unmatched junction bases numbered 1, after V lost 1 base and J lost 5 bases. CDR3 size: 12 residues. CDR3 DNA: TGTGCCTGGAGTGGACAGGGTTATGGCTACACCTTC. Residues: CAWSGQGYGYTF.

The genes are TRBV11-2 and TRBJ2-7, with no clear D. The CDR3 has 12 residues. The ends were cut back, 6 bases at V and 5 bases at J, with 11 bases in the middle. Germline CDR1 and CDR2: SGHAT and FQNNGV. CDR3 region: CASRRGPDEQYF. As DNA, the CDR3 is TGTGCCAGCAGGCGTGGTCCCGACGAGCAGTACTTC.

V and J are TRBV30 and TRBJ1-4; D perhaps matches TRBD1 (5 bases). Germline V gives CDR1 GTSNPN, CDR2 SVGIG (reference sequence). This CDR3 is built from 14 residues. V was cut by 5 bases and J by 5 bases, with 15 bases left in between. The CDR3 coding sequence is TGTGCCTGGGACCAGACGGGGGGGAATGAAAAACTGTTTTTT. This codes for CAWDQTGGNEKLFF.

The chain carries TRBV4-1 and TRBJ2-7; 7 bases agree with TRBD1. The V gene's germline CDR1 is MGHRA and CDR2 YSYEKL. The CDR3 extends over 15 amino acids. V shed 1 base and J 3 bases; nucleotides not matched to a gene: 6. The CDR3 loop is CASSQVGTVHYEQYF. The CDR3 DNA follows: TGCGCCAGCAGCCAAGTTGGGACAGTTCACTACGAGCAGTACTTC.

The rearrangement joins TRBV2 to TRBJ1-2, with TRBD1 identical over 9 bases. Unmatched junction bases numbered 9, after V lost 5 bases and J lost 5 bases. Germline assignment: CDR1 SNHLY and CDR2 FYNNEI. The CDR3 consists of 15 residues. The CDR3 DNA is TGTGCCAGCAGTCCTGCCGGGACAGGGCTTTATGGCTACACCTTC. Protein sequence: CASSPAGTGLYGYTF.

This chain joins TRBV25-1 and TRBJ2-1; D is ambiguous. The CDR3 sequence is 12 residues long. Germline V gene data show CDR1 as MGHDK and CDR2 as SYGVNS. V was pared by 1 base and J by 6 bases, with 4 bases between. This CDR3 reads CASSEFGNEQFF. DNA of the CDR3: TGTGCCAGCAGTGAATTCGGCAATGAGCAGTTCTTC.

A note on this clone: This CDR3 is also generated by other DNA sequences in the sample. The chain employs TRBV7-2 and TRBJ2-7; the D is unclear. V was shortened by 5 bases and J by 3 bases, with 5 bases between the two germline ends. Germline CDR1 SGHTA, CDR2 FQGNSA. This CDR3 spans 11 amino acids. The CDR3 nucleotides are TGTGCCAGCAGCGCATTCTACGAGCAGTACTTC. It translates to CASSAFYEQYF.

The gene calls are TRBV6-5 and TRBJ1-1, with 8 positions matching TRBD1. Trimming removed 5 bases from V and 8 bases from J; junction bases left unmatched: 4. The CDR3 sequence is 12 residues long. CDR1 MNHEY and CDR2 SVGAGI come from the germline V gene. CDR3 bases: TGTGCCAGCAGTGACCCAGGGGGCGAAGCTTTCTTT. Protein product: CASSDPGGEAFF.

This chain connects TRBV2 to TRBJ2-5; D not resolved. Trimming took 3 bases from V and 5 from J, leaving 7 bases between them. The germline V gene encodes CDR1 SNHLY and CDR2 FYNNEI. The CDR3 totals 12 residues. CDR3 loop: CASSDWVETQYF. CDR3 DNA sequence: TGTGCCAGCAGTGATTGGGTGGAGACCCAGTACTTC.

The chain has TRBV19 and TRBJ1-5; 7 bases fit TRBD1. CDR1 is LNHDA, CDR2 SQIVND, per germline (reference sequence). This CDR3 comprises 13 residues. V lost 5 bases, J lost 7 bases, and 5 bases stayed unmatched. In DNA, the CDR3 is TGTGCCAGTAGTTTCTCGGACAGGCAGCCCCAGCATTTT. Translating it yields CASSFSDRQPQHF.

This clone was counted a single time. Within the sample, other DNA sequences also encode this same CDR3. The chain combines TRBV7-2 with TRBJ1-1; 8 bases are a match to TRBD1. The germline CDR1 and CDR2 sequences are SGHTA and FQGNSA. The V gene end was trimmed by 5 bases and the J gene end by 0 bases; junction bases not matched to a gene: 5. The CDR3 covers 15 residues. The CDR3 sequence: CASSPRQGMNTEAFF. In DNA form, the CDR3 reads TGTGCCAGCAGCCCCCGACAGGGGATGAACACTGAAGCTTTCTTT.

The genes are TRBV10-3 and TRBJ2-5; D perhaps matches TRBD1 (6 bases). The V gene lost 6 bases and the J gene lost 5 bases, with 13 bases spanning the gap. Germline CDR1 is ENHRY and CDR2 is SYGVKD. The CDR3 spans 13 residues. The CDR3, as DNA: TGTGCCATCAGCCGGGTCGACAGGGAGACCCAGTACTTC. Amino acid sequence: CAISRVDRETQYF.

The J gene is TRBJ2-1, the V gene TRBV2; TRBD2 is a possible D gene (5 bases). The CDR3 contains 17 residues. The ends were cut back, 9 bases at V and 2 bases at J, with 23 bases in the middle. Germline V gene data show CDR1 as SNHLY and CDR2 as FYNNEI. The CDR3, as DNA: TGTGCCAGTCACCCGCCCACTCGGCGGGCGACCTACAATGAGCAGTTCTTC. Translation: CASHPPTRRATYNEQFF.

V gene TRBV12-5 combines with J gene TRBJ2-1; 9 bases fit TRBD2. J was trimmed by 7 bases and V by 2 bases; bases with no gene match: 12. Germline V gives CDR1 LGHNT, CDR2 FRNRAP. This CDR3 is 17 amino acids long. The CDR3 sequence: CASGLSSLAGVRNEQFF. CDR3 coding DNA: TGTGCTAGTGGTTTGTCATCCTTAGCGGGAGTAAGGAATGAGCAGTTCTTC.